This entry concerns a single T cell receptor (beta chain). What it recognizes is unknown. Primers: 60 Vbeta forward and 13 Jbeta reverse. The repertoire was sequenced with immunoSEQ multiplex PCR; TCRdb's copy has only in-frame clones and lacks some. The sample has around 150,000 clones, around four fifths seen once. This sample was taken from a study of cytomegalovirus exposure and HLA in healthy donors. As for the study in general: Among over 350 genotyped donors, about 80% fell in the Caucasian-associated ancestry cluster. General study findings and limits: Highest at DRB1 and lowest at HLA-C, TCR association rates differed among HLA loci in a later analysis. The Asian-associated ancestry cluster reportedly had fewer N-insertions than the roughly 670-donor mean in a later analysis.

The CDR3 totals 14 residues. CDR1 is KGHSH, CDR2 LQKENI, per germline. J gave up 3 bases and V 5 bases, and 6 bases lay outside the gene matches. All the people who gave samples were healthy bone marrow donors. The chain is built from TRBV18 and TRBJ2-7; 8 bases agree with TRBD1. Sequenced sample: PBMCs. This clonotype originated in a man aged 18 to 29 in good health and CMV-seropositive. CDR3 amino acids: CASSSQDRDYEQYF. DNA for the CDR3: TGTGCCAGCTCATCTCAGGACAGGGACTACGAGCAGTACTTC. Variable domain in full (rest from reference TRBV18 and TRBJ2-7): NAGVMQNPRHLVRRRGQEARLRCSPMKGHSHVYWYRQLPEEGLKFMVYLQKENIIDESGMPKERFSAEFPKEGPSILRIQQVVRGDSAAYFCASSSQDRDYEQYFGPGTRLTVT.